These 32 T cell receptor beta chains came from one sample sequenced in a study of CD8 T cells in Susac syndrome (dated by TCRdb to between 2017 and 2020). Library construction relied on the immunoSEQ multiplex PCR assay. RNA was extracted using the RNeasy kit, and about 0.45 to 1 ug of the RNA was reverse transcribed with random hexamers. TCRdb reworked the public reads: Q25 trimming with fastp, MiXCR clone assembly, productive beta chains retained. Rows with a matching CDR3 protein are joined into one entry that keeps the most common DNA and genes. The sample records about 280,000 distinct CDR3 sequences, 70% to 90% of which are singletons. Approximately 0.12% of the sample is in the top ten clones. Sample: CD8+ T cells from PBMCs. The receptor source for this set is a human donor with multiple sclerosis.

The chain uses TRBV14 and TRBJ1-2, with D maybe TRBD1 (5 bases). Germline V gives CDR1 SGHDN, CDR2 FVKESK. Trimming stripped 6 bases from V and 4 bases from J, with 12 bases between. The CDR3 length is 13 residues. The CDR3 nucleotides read TGTGCCAGCAGTTCGGACAACCTCTATGGCTACACCTTC. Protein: CASSSDNLYGYTF.

CDR3 sequence reads: CSARDRVVYNEQFF. Here the CDR3 DNA reads TGCAGCGCGAGAGACAGGGTAGTGTACAATGAGCAGTTCTTC. The gene calls are TRBV29-1 and TRBJ2-1; TRBD1 agrees at 7 bases. After removal of 7 bases from V and 4 bases from J, the junction contained 10 bases not matched to a gene. CDR3 length equals 14 residues. CDR1 and CDR2 from the germline V gene are SQVTM and ANQGSEA.

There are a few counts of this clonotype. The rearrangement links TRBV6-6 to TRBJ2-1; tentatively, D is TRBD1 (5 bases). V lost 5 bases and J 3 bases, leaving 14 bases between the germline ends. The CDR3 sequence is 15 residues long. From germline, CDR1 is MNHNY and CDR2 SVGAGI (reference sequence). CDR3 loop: CASSVIQDYYNEQFF. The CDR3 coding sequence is TGTGCCAGCAGTGTTATACAGGATTACTACAATGAGCAGTTCTTC.

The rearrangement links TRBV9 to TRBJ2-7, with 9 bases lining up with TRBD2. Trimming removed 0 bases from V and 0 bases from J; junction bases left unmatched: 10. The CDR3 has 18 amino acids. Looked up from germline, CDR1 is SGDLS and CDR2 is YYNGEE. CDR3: CASSVGIDGGRASYEQYF. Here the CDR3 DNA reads TGTGCCAGCAGCGTAGGCATCGACGGCGGGAGGGCCTCCTACGAGCAGTACTTC. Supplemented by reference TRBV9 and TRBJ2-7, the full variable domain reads DSGVTQTPKHLITATGQRVTLRCSPRSGDLSVYWYQQSLDQGLQFLIQYYNGEERAKGNILERFSAQQFPDLHSELNLSSLELGDSALYFCASSVGIDGGRASYEQYFGPGTRLTVT.

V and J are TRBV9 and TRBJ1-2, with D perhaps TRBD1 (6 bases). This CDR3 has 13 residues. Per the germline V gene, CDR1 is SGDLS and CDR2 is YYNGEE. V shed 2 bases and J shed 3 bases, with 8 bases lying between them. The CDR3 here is CASSVQGYYGYTF. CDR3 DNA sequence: TGTGCCAGCAGCGTCCAGGGGTACTATGGCTACACCTTC.

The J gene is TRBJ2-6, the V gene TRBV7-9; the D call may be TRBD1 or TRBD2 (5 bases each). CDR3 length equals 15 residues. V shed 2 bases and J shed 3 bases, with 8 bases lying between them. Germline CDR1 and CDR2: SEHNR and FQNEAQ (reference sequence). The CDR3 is CASSLWDVGANVLTF. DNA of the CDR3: TGTGCCAGCAGCTTATGGGACGTTGGGGCCAACGTCCTGACTTTC.

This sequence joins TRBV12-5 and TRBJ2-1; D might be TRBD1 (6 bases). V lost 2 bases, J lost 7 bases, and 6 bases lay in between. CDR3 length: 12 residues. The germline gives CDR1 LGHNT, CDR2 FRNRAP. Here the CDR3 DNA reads TGTGCTAGTGGTTTGAGGGGGAATGAGCAGTTCTTC. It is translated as CASGLRGNEQFF.

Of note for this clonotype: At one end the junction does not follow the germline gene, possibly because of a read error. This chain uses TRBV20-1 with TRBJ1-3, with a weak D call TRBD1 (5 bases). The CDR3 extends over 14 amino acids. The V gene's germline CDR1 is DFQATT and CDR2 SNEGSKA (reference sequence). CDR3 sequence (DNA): TGCAGTACTAGATCCAGGGAAGGAGAAAACACCATATATTTT. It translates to CSTRSREGENTIYF.

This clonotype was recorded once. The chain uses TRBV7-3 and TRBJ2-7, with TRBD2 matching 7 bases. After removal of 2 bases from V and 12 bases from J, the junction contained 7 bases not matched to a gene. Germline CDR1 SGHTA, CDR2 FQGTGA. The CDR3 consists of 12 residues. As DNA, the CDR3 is TGTGCCAGCAGCTTAGAACGGCGGGGGAGGTACTTC. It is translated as CASSLERRGRYF. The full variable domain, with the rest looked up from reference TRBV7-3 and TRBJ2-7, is GAGVSQTPSNKVTEKGKYVELRCDPISGHTALYWYRQSLGQGPEFLIYFQGTGAADDSGLPNDRFFAVRPEGSVSTLKIQRTERGDSAVYLCASSLERRGRYFGPGTRLTVT.

CDR3 nucleotide sequence: TGTGCCAGCAGTTCTCCTCTAGAGACTCTCTACGAGCAGTACTTC. Encoded protein: CASSSPLETLYEQYF. V usage is TRBV5-6 and J usage is TRBJ2-7; the D is unclear. Germline CDR1 SGHDT, CDR2 YYEEEE. V lost 5 bases, J lost 3 bases, and 18 bases lay in between. This CDR3 comprises 15 residues.

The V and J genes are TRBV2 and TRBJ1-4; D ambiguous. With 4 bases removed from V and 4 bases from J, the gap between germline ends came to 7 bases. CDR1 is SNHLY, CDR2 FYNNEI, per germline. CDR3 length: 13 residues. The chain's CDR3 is CASSVTLNEKLFF. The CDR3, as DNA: TGTGCCAGCAGTGTGACGCTTAATGAAAAACTGTTTTTT. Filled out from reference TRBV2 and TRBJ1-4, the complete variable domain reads EPEVTQTPSHQVTQMGQEVILRCVPISNHLYFYWYRQILGQKVEFLVSFYNNEISEKSEIFDDQFSVERPDGSNFTLKIRSTKLEDSAMYFCASSVTLNEKLFFGSGTQLSVL.

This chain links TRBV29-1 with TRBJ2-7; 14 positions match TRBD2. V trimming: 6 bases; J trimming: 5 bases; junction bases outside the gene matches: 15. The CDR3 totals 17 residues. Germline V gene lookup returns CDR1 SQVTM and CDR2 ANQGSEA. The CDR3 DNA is TGCAGCGTGGCTGGGACTAGCGGGAGCCCCCGCATCGACGAGCAGTACTTC. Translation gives CSVAGTSGSPRIDEQYF.

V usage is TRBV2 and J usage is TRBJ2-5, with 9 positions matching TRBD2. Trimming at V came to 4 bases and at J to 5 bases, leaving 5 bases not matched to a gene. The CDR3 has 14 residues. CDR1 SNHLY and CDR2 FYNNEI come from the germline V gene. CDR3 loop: CASSVKLAGETQYF. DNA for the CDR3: TGTGCCAGCAGTGTGAAACTAGCGGGTGAGACCCAGTACTTC. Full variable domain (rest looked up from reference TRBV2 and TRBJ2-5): EPEVTQTPSHQVTQMGQEVILRCVPISNHLYFYWYRQILGQKVEFLVSFYNNEISEKSEIFDDQFSVERPDGSNFTLKIRSTKLEDSAMYFCASSVKLAGETQYFGPGTRLLVL.

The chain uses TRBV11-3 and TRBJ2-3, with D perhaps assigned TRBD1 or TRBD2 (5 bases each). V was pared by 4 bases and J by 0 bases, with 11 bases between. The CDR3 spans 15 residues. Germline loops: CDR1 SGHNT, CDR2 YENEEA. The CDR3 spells CASSYRDPSTDTQYF. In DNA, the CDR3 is TGTGCCAGCAGCTACCGGGACCCTAGCACAGATACGCAGTATTTT.

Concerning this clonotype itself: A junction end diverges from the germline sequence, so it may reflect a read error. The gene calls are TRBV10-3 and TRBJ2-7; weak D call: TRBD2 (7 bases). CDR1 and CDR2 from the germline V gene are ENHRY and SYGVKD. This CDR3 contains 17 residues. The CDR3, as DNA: TGTGCCATCAGTGAGACTTTTGGGGGGGGGCACTCCTACGAGCAATACTTC. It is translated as CAISETFGGGHSYEQYF.

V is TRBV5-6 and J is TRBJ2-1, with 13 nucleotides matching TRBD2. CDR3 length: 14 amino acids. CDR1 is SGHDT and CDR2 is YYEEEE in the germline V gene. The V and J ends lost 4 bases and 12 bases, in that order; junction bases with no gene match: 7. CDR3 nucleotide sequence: TGTGCCAGCAGCCCGGGACTAGCGGGAAAAAGGCAGTTCTTC. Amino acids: CASSPGLAGKRQFF.

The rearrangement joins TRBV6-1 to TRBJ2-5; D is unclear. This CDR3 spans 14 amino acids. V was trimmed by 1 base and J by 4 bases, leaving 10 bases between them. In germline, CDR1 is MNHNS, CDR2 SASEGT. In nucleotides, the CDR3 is TGTGCCAGCAGTGAAGGTCTCTTGGGAGAGACCCAGTACTTC. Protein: CASSEGLLGETQYF.

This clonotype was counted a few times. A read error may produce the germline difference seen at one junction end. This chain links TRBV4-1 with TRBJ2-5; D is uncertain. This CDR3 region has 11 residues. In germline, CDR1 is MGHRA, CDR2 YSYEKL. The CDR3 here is CASSQQETQYF. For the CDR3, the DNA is TGTGCCAGCAGCCAGCAAGAGACCCAGTACTTC.

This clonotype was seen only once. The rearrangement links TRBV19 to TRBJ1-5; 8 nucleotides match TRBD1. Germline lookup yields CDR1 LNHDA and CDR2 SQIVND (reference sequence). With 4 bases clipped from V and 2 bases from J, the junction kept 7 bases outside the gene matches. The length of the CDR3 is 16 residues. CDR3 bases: TGTGCCAGTAGTAGATTGACAGGGGATCGCAATCAGCCCCAGCATTTT. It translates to CASSRLTGDRNQPQHF.

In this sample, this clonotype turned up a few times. For the CDR3, the DNA is TGTGCCAGCAGCTTCGAAACTGGGGAAGGCTACACCTTC. This gives the protein CASSFETGEGYTF. The rearrangement uses TRBV7-4 and TRBJ1-2; unclear D gene. Trimming took off 3 bases at V and 8 bases at J, with 13 bases between the two ends. The CDR3 has 13 residues. The germline gives CDR1 SGHVT, CDR2 SQSDAQ.

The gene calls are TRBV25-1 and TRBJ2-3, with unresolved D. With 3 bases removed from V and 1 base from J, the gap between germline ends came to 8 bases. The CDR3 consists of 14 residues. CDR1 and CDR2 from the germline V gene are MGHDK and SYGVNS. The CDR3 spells CASSETKGTDTQYF. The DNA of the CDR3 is TGTGCCAGCAGTGAGACAAAAGGCACAGATACGCAGTATTTT.

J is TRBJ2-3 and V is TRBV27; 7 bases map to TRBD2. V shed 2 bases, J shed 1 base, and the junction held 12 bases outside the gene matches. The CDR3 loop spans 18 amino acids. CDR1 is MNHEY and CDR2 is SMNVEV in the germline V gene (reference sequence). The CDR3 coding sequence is TGTGCCAGCAGTTTAATACCCCGGGCGGGAGCCCGCACAGATACGCAGTATTTT. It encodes CASSLIPRAGARTDTQYF.

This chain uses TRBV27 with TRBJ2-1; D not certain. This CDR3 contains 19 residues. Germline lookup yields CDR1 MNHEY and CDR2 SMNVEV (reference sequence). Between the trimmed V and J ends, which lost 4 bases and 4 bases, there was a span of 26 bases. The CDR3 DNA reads TGTGCCAGCAGTTCCAGACGGGCTGGTCCGTCTCTAGAATACAATGAGCAGTTCTTC. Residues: CASSSRRAGPSLEYNEQFF.

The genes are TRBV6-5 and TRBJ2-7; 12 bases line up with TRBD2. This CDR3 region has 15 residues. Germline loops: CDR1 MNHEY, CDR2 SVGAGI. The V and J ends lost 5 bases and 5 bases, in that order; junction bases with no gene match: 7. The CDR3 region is CASSPTSGSSNEQYF. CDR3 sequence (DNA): TGTGCCAGCAGTCCGACTAGCGGGAGTTCCAACGAGCAGTACTTC.

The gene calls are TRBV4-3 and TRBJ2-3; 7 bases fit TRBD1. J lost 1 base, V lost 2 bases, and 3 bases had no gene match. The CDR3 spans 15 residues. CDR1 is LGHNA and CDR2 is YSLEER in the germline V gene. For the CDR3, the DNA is TGCGCCAGCAGCCAACCCGGGACAGGCACAGATACGCAGTATTTT. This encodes CASSQPGTGTDTQYF.

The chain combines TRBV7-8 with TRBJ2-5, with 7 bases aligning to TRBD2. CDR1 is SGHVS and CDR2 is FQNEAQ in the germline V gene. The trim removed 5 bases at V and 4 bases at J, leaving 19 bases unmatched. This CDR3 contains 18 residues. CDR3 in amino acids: CASSPDRYSGRIAETQYF. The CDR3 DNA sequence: TGTGCCAGCAGCCCAGATCGGTATTCCGGGAGGATTGCAGAGACCCAGTACTTC.

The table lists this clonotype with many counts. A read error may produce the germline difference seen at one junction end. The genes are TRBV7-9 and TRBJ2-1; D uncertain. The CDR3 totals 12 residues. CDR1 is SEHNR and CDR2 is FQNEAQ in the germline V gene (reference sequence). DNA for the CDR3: TGTGCCAGCAGTTTAGGTCTTAATGAGCAGTTCTTC. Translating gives CASSLGLNEQFF.

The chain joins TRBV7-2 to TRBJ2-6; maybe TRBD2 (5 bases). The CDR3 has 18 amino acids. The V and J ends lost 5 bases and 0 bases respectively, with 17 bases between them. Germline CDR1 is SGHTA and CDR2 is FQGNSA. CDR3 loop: CASSLRRADYSGANVLTF. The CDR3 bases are TGTGCCAGCAGCCTGCGTCGAGCAGACTACTCTGGGGCCAACGTCCTGACTTTC.

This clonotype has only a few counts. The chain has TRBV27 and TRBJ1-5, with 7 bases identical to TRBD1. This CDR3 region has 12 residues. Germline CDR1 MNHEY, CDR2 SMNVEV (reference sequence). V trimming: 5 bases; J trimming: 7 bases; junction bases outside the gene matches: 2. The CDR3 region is CASSQGGQPQHF. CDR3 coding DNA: TGTGCCAGCAGTCAGGGGGGGCAGCCCCAGCATTTT.

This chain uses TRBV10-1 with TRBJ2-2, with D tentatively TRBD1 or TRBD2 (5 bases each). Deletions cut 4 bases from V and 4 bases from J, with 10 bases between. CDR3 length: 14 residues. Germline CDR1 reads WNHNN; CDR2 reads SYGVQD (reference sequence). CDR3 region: CASSGGFGTGELFF. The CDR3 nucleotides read TGCGCCAGCAGTGGGGGGTTCGGCACCGGGGAGCTGTTTTTT.

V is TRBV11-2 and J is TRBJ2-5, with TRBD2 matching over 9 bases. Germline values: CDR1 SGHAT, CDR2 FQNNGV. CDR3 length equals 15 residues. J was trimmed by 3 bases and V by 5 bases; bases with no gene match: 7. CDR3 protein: CASSKGLAKKETQYF. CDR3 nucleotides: TGTGCCAGCAGCAAAGGACTAGCGAAAAAAGAGACCCAGTACTTC.

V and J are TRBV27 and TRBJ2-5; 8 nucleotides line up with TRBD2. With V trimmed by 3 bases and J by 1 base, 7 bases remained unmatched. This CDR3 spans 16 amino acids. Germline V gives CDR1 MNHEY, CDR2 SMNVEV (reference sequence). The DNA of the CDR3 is TGTGCCAGCAGTTTCCTAACTAGCGGCATCCAAGAGACCCAGTACTTC. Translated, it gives CASSFLTSGIQETQYF.